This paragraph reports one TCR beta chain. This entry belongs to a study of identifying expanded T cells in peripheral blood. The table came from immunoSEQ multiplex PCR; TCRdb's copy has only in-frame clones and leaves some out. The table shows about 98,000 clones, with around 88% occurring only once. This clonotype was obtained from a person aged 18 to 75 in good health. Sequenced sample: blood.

This chain's CDR3 is CASALGQETQYF. CDR3 in DNA: TGTGCCAGCGCCCTAGGCCAAGAGACCCAGTACTTC. The chain carries TRBV28 and TRBJ2-5, with D uncertain. V was trimmed by 8 bases and J by 1 base, leaving 8 bases between them. The CDR3 is 12 residues long. In germline, CDR1 is MDHEN, CDR2 SYDVKM.